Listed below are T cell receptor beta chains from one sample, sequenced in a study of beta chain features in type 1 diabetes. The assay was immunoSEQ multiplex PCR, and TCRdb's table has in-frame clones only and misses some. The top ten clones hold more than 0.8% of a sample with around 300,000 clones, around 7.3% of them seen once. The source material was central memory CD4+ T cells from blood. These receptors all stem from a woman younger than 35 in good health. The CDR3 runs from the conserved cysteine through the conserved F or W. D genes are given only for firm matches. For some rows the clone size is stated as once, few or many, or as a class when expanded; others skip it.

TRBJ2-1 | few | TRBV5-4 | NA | TGTGCCAGCGGCCCCAACACGAATCAAAATGAGCAGTTCTTC | CASGPNTNQNEQFF
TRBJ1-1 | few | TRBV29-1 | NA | TGCAGCGGGGCGGACACTGAAGCTTTCTTT | CSGADTEAFF
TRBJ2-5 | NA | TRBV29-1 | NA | TGCAGCGTTATGCAGGGTCAAGAGACCCAGTACTTC | CSVMQGQETQYF
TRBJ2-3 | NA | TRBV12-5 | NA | TGTGCTAGTGGTTTGCCAACGGTAGGGGCTACCCCAGATACGCAGTATTTT | CASGLPTVGATPDTQYF
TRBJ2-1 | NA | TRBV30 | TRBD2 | TGTGCCTTGATGATGGGACTAGCGGAGCAGTTCTTC | CALMMGLAEQFF
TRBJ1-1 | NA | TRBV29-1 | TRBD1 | TGCAGCGTAGTAACAGGGGGGAACACTGAAGCTTTCTTT | CSVVTGGNTEAFF
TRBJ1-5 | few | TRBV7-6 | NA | TGTGCCAGCAGCTTAGCGCGTGAAGGGAACAATCAGCCCCAGCATTTT | CASSLAREGNNQPQHF
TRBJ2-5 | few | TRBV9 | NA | TGTGCCAGCAGCGTAGGGACCCAAGAGACCCAGTACTTC | CASSVGTQETQYF
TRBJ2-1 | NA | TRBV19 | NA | TGTGCCAGTAAATCAGGGCGCAGCTCCTACAATGAGCAGTTCTTC | CASKSGRSSYNEQFF
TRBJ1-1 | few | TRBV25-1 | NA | TGTGCCAGCAGTGAGGGAAGGAGGGGGAGCGCGAACACTGAAGCTTTCTTT | CASSEGRRGSANTEAFF
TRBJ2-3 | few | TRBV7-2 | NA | TGTGCCAGCAGCTACCTCCTAGCACAAGGGACGGGCATAAATACGCAGTATTTT | CASSYLLAQGTGINTQYF
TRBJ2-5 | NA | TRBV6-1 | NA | TGTGCCAGCAGTGAAAGCCAGGGCACTGGGACGGAGACCCAGTACTTC | CASSESQGTGTETQYF
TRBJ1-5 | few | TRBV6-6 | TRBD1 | TGTGCCAGCAGGAAATCTCAGGGGGCGAGCCAGCCCCAGCATTTT | CASRKSQGASQPQHF
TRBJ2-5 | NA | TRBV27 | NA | TGTGCCAGCAGTTTAAGGGGGACCGGGGAGACCCAGTACTTC | CASSLRGTGETQYF
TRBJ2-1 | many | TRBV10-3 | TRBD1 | TGTGCCATCAGACAGGGGGCAGCCTACAATGAGCAGTTCTTC | CAIRQGAAYNEQFF
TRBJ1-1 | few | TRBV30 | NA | TGTGCCTGGGTTCCGGCAGTGATGAACACTGAAGCTTTCTTT | CAWVPAVMNTEAFF
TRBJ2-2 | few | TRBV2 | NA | TGTGCCAGCAGTGTTGTATCCACCGGGGAGCTGTTTTTT | CASSVVSTGELFF
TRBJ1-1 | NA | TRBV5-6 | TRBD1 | TGTGCCAGCAGCTCCATCGGGACAGCGAACACTGAAGCTTTCTTT | CASSSIGTANTEAFF
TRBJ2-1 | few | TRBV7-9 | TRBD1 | TGTGCCAGCAGCTTAGCAGGGGGCGCGGGTCAGGATGAGCAGTTCTTC | CASSLAGGAGQDEQFF
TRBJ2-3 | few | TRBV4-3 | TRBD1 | TGCGCCAGCAGCCTGGAAACGGGGACAGGGGCGTCAGATACGCAGTATTTT | CASSLETGTGASDTQYF
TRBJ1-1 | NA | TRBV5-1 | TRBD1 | TGCGCCAGCAGCGGCGACAGGGGAATGAACACTGAAGCTTTCTTT | CASSGDRGMNTEAFF
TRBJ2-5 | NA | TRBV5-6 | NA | TGTGCCAGCAGATCCACGTGGGGGGCCCAAGAGACCCAGTACTTC | CASRSTWGAQETQYF
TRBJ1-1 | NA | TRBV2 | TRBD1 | TGTGCCAGCAGTGAGGGGGACAGGGTCACTGAAGCTTTCTTT | CASSEGDRVTEAFF
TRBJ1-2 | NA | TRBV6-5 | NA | TGTGCCAGCAGCAAGCAGGGGTATGGCTACACCTTC | CASSKQGYGYTF
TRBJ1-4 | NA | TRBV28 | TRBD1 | TGTGCCACGGGACAGCTAAATGAAAAACTGTTTTTT | CATGQLNEKLFF
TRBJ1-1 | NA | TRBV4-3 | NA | TGCGCCAGCAGCCAAGATGTTCGTGCGTTGAACACTGAAGCTTTCTTT | CASSQDVRALNTEAFF
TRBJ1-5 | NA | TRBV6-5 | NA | TGTGCCAGCAGTTATTCAGGTTACAATCAGCCCCAGCATTTT | CASSYSGYNQPQHF
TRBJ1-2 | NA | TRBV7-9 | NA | TGTGCCAGCAGCTTAGACGGCTATGGCTACACCTTC | CASSLDGYGYTF
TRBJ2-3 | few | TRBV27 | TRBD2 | TGTGCCAGCAGTCCCCGACTAGCGGGAGGGCTAGATACGCAGTATTTT | CASSPRLAGGLDTQYF
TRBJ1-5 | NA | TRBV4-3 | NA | TGCGCCAGCAGCCAGGGAGACAGGAGCAGACCCCAGCATTTT | CASSQGDRSRPQHF
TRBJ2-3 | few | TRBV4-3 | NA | TGCGCCAGCAGCCAAGATCAAGGAGATACGCAGTATTTT | CASSQDQGDTQYF
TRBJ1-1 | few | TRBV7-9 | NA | TGTGCCAGCAGCCCGCGGGACACTGAAGCTTTCTTT | CASSPRDTEAFF
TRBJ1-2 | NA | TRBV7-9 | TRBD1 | TGTGCCAGCAGCTTGGTGGGACAGGAGGCTAACTATGGCTACACCTTC | CASSLVGQEANYGYTF
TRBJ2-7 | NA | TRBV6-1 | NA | TGTGCCAGCGGGGGCAGGGGTTACGAGCAGTACTTC | CASGGRGYEQYF
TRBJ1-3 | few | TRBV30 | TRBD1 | TGTGCCTGGAGTAGGAGAGGACAGGGAGTCGGGGTCTCTGGAAACACCATATATTTT | CAWSRRGQGVGVSGNTIYF
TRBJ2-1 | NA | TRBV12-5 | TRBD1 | TGTGCTAGTGGGCCGGGACAGGGTCCTGAGCAGTTCTTC | CASGPGQGPEQFF
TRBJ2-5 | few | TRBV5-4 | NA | TGTGCCAGCAGCTTGGGGCCCCAAAAAAGGGAGACCCAGTACTTC | CASSLGPQKRETQYF
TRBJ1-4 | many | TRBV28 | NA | TGTGCCAGTCGCCGGGACCAGGGCGAAAAACTGTTTTTT | CASRRDQGEKLFF
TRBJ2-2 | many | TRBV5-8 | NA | TGTGCCAGCAAGGCAGGGGTTGGAGCGAACACCGGGGAGCTGTTTTTT | CASKAGVGANTGELFF
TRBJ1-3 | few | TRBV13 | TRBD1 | TGTGCCAGCAGCCGGACAGGGTCTGGAAACACCATATATTTT | CASSRTGSGNTIYF
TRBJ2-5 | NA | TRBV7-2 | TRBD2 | TGTGCCAGCAGCCGATCCAGCGGGGGGCAGGAGACCCAGTACTTC | CASSRSSGGQETQYF
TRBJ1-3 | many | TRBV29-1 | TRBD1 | TGCAGCGTGGAACCGGGACAGGGAAACACCATATATTTT | CSVEPGQGNTIYF
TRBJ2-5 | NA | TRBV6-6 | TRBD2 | TGTGCCAGCAGTTACGGAGCGCTAGCGGAAGAGACCCAGTACTTC | CASSYGALAEETQYF
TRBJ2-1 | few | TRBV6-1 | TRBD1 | TGTGCCAGCAGTACGACAGGGGTAACGCAGTTCTTC | CASSTTGVTQFF
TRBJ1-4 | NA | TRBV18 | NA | TGTGCCAGCTCTACAGGGCAGGAACCCAATGAAAAACTGTTTTTT | CASSTGQEPNEKLFF
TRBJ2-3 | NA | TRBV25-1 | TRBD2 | TGTGCCAGCAGTGCTCGGACTAGCGGGAATACAGATACGCAGTATTTT | CASSARTSGNTDTQYF
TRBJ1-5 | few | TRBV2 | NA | TGTGCCAGCAGTGAGGGAGAATATAGCAATCAGCCCCAGCATTTT | CASSEGEYSNQPQHF
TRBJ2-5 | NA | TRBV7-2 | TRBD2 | TGTGCCAGCTCGGCCACTAGCGGCCAAGAGACCCAGTACTTC | CASSATSGQETQYF
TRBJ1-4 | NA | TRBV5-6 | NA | TGTGCCAGCAGCTTGCGGCGTACCGGAGGAGAAAAACTGTTTTTT | CASSLRRTGGEKLFF